Reported below is one T cell receptor beta chain. Losses at the gene ends were 4 bases for V and 2 bases for J; bases not matched to a gene: 4. The CDR3 extends over 14 amino acids. Germline CDR1 SGDLS, CDR2 YYNGEE. Original methodology: Amplification with reference gene primers provided the estimates of nucleated cell counts. Sequencing used immunoSEQ multiplex PCR; TCRdb keeps in-frame clones, though not all of them. The V and J calls and clone size are taken from that table; D and trimming were inferred from the DNA. The sample lists fewer than 150,000 clones; more than 80% were seen once. This sample was included in a study of blood T cell repertoires in COVID-19. Study overall: Acute and convalescent COVID-19 specimens originated in the United States, Italy and Spain. Sample material is recorded as cDNA or gDNA derived from T cells, B-cell-depleted T cells, or PBMCs.

The receptor's source is a woman in her forties or fifties with acute or convalescent COVID-19. The sample was peripheral blood. V and J are TRBV9 and TRBJ2-5; 8 nucleotides line up with TRBD2. CDR3 amino acids: CASSPTGGQETQYF. The CDR3 DNA follows: TGTGCCAGCAGCCCAACGGGGGGGCAAGAGACCCAGTACTTC.